The 2 T cell receptor beta chains below come from one sample, sequenced in a study of blood T cell repertoires in COVID-19. Sequencing used immunoSEQ multiplex PCR; TCRdb keeps in-frame clones, though not all of them. The sample contains hundreds of thousands of clones, over 85% of which appear only once. Sequencing was carried out using PBMCs or T cells enriched from blood (not recorded which). Receptor source: a woman in her thirties with acute COVID-19.

This chain links TRBV6-4 with TRBJ2-5; 9 nucleotides agree with TRBD2. Per germline, CDR1 MRHNA and CDR2 SNTAGT. The CDR3 covers 15 residues. V lost 5 bases to trimming and J lost 5 bases; unmatched junction nucleotides: 9. The CDR3 reads CASSRIAGAGETQYF. CDR3 in DNA: TGTGCCAGCAGTCGGATAGCGGGGGCGGGGGAGACCCAGTACTTC.

In DNA form, the CDR3 reads TGCAGCGTCTCGAGGGGGGGCGGTAGCACAGATACGCAGTATTTT. Amino acid sequence: CSVSRGGGSTDTQYF. The chain couples TRBV29-1 to TRBJ2-3; D possibly corresponds to TRBD2 (7 bases). Trimming stripped 6 bases from V and 0 bases from J, with 16 bases between. CDR3 length equals 15 residues. Germline V gives CDR1 SQVTM, CDR2 ANQGSEA.